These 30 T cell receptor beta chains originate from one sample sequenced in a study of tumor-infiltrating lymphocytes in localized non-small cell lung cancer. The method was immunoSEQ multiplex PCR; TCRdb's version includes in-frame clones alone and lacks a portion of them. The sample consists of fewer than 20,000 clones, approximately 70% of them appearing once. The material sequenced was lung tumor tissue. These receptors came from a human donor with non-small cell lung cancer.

In DNA, the CDR3 is TGCGCCAGCACCGGGGGGGGCGCGGGTGAAAAACTGTTTTTT. Its translation: CASTGGGAGEKLFF. The rearrangement uses TRBV5-1 and TRBJ1-4; tentatively, D is TRBD1 (6 bases). This CDR3 region has 14 residues. Germline CDR1 reads SGHRS; CDR2 reads YFSETQ. The ends were cut back, 6 bases at V and 7 bases at J, with 16 bases in the middle.

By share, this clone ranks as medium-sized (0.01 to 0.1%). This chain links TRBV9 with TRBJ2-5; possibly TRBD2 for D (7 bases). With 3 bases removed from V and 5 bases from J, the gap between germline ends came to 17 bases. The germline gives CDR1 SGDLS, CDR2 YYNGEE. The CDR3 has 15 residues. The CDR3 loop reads CASSGGGHPGETQYF. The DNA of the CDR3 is TGTGCCAGCAGCGGGGGGGGACACCCTGGGGAGACCCAGTACTTC.

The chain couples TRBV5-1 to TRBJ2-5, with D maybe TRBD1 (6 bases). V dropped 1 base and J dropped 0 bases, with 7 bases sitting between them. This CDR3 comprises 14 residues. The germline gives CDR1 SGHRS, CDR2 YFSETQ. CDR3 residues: CASSLQGYQETQYF. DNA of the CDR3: TGCGCCAGCAGCTTGCAGGGGTACCAAGAGACCCAGTACTTC. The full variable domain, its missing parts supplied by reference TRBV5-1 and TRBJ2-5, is KAGVTQTPRYLIKTRGQQVTLSCSPISGHRSVSWYQQTPGQGLQFLFEYFSETQRNKGNFPGRFSGRQFSNSRSEMNVSTLELGDSALYLCASSLQGYQETQYFGPGTRLLVL.

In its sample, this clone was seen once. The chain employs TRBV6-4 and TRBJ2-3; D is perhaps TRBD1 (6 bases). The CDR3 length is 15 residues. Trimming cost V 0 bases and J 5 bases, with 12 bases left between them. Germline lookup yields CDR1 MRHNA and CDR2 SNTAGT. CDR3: CASSDSIEGVDTQYF. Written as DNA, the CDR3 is TGTGCCAGCAGTGACTCGATAGAGGGGGTAGATACGCAGTATTTT.

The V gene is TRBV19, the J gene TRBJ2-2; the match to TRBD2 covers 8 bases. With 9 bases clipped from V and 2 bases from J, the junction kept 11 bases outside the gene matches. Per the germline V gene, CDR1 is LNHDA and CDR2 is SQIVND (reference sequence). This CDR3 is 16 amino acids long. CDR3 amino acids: CASRGSGSLNTGELFF. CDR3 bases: TGTGCCAGCCGGGGGAGCGGGAGTTTAAACACCGGGGAGCTGTTTTTT.

Written as DNA, the CDR3 is TGTGCCAGCAGCTTGACCGGGACAGTGGACGGCTACACCTTC. This codes for CASSLTGTVDGYTF. V usage is TRBV5-6 and J usage is TRBJ1-2; TRBD1 agrees at 7 bases. V dropped 1 base and J dropped 8; count of bases not matched to a gene: 8. The CDR3 runs 14 residues. Germline V gene sequence: CDR1 SGHDT, CDR2 YYEEEE.

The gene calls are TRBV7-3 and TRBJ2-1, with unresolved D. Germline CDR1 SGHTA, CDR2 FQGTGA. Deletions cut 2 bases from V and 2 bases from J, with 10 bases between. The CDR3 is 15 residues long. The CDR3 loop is CASSLGDPAYNEQFF. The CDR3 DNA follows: TGTGCCAGCAGCTTAGGCGACCCCGCCTACAATGAGCAGTTCTTC.

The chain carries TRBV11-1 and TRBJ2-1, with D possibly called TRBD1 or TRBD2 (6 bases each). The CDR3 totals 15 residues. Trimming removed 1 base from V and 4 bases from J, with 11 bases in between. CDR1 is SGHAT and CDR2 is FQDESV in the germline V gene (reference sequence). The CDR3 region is CASSLEEGGYNEQFF. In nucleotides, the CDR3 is TGTGCCAGCAGCTTAGAGGAGGGGGGATACAATGAGCAGTTCTTC.

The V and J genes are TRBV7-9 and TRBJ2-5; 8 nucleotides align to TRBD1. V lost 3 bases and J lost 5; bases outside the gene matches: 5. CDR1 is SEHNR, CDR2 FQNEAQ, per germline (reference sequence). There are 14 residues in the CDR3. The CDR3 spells CASSFTTGVETQYF. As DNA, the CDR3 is TGTGCCAGCAGCTTTACGACAGGGGTCGAGACCCAGTACTTC.

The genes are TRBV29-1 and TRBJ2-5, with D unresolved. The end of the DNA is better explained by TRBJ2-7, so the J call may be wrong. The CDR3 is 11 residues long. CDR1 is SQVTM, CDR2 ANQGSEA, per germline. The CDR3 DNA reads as TGCAGCGTTGGCGGATTCTACGAGCAGTACTTC. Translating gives CSVGGFYEQYF.

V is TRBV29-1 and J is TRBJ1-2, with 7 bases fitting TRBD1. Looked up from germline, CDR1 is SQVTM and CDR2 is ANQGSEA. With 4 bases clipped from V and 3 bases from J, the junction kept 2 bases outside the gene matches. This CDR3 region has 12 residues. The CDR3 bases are TGCAGCGTTGGCGGACAGGACTATGGCTACACCTTC. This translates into CSVGGQDYGYTF.

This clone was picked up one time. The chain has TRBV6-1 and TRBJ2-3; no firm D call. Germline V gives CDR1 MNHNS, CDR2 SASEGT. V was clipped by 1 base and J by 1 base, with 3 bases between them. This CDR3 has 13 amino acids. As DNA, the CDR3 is TGTGCCAGCAGTGAAGTGGGCACAGATACGCAGTATTTT. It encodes CASSEVGTDTQYF.

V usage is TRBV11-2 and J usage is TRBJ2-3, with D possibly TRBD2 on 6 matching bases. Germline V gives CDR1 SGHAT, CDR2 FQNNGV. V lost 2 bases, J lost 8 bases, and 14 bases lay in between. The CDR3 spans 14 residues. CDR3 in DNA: TGTGCCAGCAGCTTACTCTCCCTGGGGGGTACGCAGTATTTT. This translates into CASSLLSLGGTQYF.

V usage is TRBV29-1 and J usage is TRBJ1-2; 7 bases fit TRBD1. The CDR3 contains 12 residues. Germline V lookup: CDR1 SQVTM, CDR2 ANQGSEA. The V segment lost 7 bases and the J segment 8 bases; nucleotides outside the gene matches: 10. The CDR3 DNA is TGCAGCGGGGGACAGTCAACACAGGGCTACACCTTC. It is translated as CSGGQSTQGYTF.

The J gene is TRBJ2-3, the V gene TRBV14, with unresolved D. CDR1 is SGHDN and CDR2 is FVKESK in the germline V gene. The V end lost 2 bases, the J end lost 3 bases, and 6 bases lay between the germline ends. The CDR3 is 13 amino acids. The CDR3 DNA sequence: TGTGCCAGCAGCCAACTAAAGACAGATACGCAGTATTTT. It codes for CASSQLKTDTQYF.

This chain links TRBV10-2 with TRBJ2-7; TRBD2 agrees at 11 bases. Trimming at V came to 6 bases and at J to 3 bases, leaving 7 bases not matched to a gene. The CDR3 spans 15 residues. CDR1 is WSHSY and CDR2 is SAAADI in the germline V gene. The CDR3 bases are TGCGCCAGCAGGACATCCGGGACTAGCGGCTACGAGCAGTACTTC. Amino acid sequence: CASRTSGTSGYEQYF.

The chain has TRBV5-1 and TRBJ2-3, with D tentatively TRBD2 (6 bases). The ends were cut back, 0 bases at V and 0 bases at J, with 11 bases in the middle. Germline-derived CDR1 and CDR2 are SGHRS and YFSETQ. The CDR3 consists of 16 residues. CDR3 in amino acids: CASSLGGSGSTDTQYF. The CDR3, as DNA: TGCGCCAGCAGCTTGGGCGGTAGCGGAAGCACAGATACGCAGTATTTT. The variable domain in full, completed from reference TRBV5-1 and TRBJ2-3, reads KAGVTQTPRYLIKTRGQQVTLSCSPISGHRSVSWYQQTPGQGLQFLFEYFSETQRNKGNFPGRFSGRQFSNSRSEMNVSTLELGDSALYLCASSLGGSGSTDTQYFGPGTRLTVL.

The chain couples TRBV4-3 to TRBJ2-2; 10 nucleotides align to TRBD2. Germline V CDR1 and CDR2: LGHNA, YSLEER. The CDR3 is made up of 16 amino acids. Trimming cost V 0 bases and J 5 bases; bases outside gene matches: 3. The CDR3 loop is CASSQDLAGETGELFF. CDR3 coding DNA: TGCGCCAGCAGCCAAGACCTAGCGGGAGAGACCGGGGAGCTGTTTTTT.

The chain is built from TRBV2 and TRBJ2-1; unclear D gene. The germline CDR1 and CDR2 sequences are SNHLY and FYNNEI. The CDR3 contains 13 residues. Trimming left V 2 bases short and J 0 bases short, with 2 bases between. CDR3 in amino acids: CASSELSYNEQFF. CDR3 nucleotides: TGTGCCAGCAGTGAACTCTCCTACAATGAGCAGTTCTTC.

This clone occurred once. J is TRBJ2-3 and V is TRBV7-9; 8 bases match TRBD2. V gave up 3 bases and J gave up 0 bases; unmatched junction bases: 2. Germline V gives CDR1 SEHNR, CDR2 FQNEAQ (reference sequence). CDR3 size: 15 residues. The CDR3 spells CASSFASGSTDTQYF. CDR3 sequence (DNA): TGTGCCAGCAGCTTCGCTAGCGGGAGCACAGATACGCAGTATTTT.

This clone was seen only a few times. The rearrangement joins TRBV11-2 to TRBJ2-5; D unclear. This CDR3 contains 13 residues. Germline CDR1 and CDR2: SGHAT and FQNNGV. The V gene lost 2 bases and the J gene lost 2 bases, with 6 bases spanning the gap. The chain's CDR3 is CASSLSPQETQYF. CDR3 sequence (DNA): TGTGCCAGCAGCTTATCCCCTCAAGAGACCCAGTACTTC.

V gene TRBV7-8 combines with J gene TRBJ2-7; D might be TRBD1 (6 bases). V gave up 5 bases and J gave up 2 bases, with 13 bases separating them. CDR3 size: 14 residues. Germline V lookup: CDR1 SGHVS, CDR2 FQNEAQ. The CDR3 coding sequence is TGTGCCAGCAGCCTCCGGGACATCGCCTACGAGCAGTACTTC. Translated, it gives CASSLRDIAYEQYF.

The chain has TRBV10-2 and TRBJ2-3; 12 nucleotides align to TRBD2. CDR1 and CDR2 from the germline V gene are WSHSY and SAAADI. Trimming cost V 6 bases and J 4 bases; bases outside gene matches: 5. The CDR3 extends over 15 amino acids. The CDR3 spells CASRKLAGGADTQYF. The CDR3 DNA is TGCGCCAGCAGAAAACTAGCGGGAGGTGCAGATACGCAGTATTTT.

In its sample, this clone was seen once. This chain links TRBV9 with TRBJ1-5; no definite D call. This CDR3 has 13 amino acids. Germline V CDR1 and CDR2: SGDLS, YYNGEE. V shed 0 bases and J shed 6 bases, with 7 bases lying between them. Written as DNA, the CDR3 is TGTGCCAGCAGCGTAGATCAATTTCAGCCCCAGCATTTT. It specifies CASSVDQFQPQHF.

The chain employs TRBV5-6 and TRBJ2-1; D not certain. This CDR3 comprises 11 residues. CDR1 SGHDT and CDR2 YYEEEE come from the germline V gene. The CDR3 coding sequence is TGTGCTTCGGGCGGTAGGGATGAGCAGTTCTTC. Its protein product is CASGGRDEQFF.

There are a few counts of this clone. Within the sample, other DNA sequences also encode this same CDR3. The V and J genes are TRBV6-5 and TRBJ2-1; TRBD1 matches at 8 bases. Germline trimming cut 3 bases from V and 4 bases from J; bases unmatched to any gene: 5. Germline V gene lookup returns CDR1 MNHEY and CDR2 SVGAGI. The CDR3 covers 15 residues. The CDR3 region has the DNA TGTGCCAGCAGTTATGGGACAGGTGCTTACAATGAGCAGTTCTTC. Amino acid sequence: CASSYGTGAYNEQFF.

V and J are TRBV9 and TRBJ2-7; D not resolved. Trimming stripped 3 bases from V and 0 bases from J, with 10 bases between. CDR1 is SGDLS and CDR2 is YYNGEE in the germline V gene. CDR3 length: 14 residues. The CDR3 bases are TGTGCCAGCAGCGGTATAGGGTCCTCCTACGAGCAGTACTTC. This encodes CASSGIGSSYEQYF.

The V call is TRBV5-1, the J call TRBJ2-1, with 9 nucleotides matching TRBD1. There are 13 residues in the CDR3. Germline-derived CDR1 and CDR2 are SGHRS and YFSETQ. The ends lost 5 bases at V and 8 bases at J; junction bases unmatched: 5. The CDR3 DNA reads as TGCGCCAGCAGTCGGGACAGGGTCGATGAGCAGTTCTTC. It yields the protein CASSRDRVDEQFF.

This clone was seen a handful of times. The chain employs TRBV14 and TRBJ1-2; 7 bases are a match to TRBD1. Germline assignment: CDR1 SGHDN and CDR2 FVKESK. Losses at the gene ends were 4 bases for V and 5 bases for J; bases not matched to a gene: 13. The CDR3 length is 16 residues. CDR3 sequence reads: CASSPYQGTATYGYTF. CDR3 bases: TGTGCCAGCAGCCCTTATCAGGGGACAGCCACGTATGGCTACACCTTC.

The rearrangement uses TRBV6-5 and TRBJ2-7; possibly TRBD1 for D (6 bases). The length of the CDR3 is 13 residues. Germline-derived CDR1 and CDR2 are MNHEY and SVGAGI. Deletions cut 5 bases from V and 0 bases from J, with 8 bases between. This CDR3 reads CASSLQGSYEQYF. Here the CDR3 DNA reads TGTGCCAGCAGTCTACAGGGCTCCTACGAGCAGTACTTC.